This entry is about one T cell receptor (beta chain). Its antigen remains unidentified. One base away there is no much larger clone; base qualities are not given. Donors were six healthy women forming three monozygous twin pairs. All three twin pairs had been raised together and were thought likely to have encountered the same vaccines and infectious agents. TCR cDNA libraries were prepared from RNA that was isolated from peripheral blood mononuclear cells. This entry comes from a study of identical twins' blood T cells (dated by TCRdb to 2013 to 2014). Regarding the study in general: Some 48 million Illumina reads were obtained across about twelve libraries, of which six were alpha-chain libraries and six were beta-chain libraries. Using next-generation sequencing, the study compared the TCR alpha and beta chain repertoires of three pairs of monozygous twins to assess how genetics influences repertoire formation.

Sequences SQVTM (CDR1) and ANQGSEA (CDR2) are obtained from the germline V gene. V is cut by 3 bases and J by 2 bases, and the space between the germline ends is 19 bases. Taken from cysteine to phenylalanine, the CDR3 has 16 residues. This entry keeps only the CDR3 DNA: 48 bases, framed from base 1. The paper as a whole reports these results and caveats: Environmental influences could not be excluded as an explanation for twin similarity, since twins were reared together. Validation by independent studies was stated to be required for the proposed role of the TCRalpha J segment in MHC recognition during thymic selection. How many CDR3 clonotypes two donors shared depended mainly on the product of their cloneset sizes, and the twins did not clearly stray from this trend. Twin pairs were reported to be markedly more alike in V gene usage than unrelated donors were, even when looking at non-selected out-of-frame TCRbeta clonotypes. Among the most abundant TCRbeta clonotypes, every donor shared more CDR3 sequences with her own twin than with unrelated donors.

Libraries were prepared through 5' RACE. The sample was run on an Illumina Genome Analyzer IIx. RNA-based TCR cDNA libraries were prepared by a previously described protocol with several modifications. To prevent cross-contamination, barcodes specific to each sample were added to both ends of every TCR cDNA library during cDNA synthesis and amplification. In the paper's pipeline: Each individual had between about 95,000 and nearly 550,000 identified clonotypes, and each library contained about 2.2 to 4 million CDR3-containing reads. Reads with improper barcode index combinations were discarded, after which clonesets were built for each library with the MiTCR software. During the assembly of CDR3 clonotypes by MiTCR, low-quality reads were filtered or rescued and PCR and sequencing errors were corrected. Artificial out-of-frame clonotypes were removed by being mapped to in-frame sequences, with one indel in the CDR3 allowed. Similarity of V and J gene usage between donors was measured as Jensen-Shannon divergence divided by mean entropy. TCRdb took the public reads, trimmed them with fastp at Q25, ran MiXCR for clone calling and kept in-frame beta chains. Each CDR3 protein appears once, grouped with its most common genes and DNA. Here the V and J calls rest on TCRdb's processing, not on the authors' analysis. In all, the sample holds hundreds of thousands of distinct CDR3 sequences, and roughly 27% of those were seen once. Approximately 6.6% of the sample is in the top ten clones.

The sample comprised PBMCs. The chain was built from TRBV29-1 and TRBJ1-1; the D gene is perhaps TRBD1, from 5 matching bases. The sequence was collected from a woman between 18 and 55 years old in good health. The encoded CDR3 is CSVEGRGEGRNTEAFF. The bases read TGCAGCGTTGAGGGTCGGGGGGAAGGGAGAAACACTGAAGCTTTCTTT. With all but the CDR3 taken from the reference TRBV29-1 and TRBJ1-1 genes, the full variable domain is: SAVISQKPSRDICQRGTSLTIQCQVDSQVTMMFWYRQQPGQSLTLIATANQGSEATYESGFVIDKFPISRPNLTFSTLTVSNMSPEDSSIYLCSVEGRGEGRNTEAFFGQGTRLTVV.